This is a list of T cell receptor beta chains from one sample in a study of blood T cell repertoires in COVID-19. The data were produced by immunoSEQ multiplex PCR, yet TCRdb's version contains in-frame clones alone and is incomplete. The sample lists 300,000 to 450,000 clones, 70% to 90% occurring once. The material sequenced was peripheral blood. The source is a woman aged 55-69 years with COVID-19, enrolled during active disease. The CDR3 runs from the conserved cysteine through the conserved F or W. The order of the fields is clone size, J gene, V gene, D gene, CDR3 DNA, CDR3 protein. The D gene is left open where the match is weak. Rows give clone size only sometimes, using once, few, many, or a class for an expanded clone.

.	TRBJ2-6	TRBV19	TRBD1	TGTGCCAGTGGGAAGAAGGGACAGTCCTCTGGGGCCAACGTCCTGACTTTC	CASGKKGQSSGANVLTF
once	TRBJ1-2	TRBV3-1/TRBV3-2	TRBD1	TGTGCCAGCAGCCAAACGGACAGGGAGGCGTATGGCTACACCTTC	CASSQTDREAYGYTF
.	TRBJ2-5	TRBV7-3	TRBD1	TGTGCCAGCTCACGGACAGGACAAGAGACCCAGTACTTC	CASSRTGQETQYF
.	TRBJ2-2	TRBV6-6	.	TGTGCCAGCAGGAACGGGATCGCTGTGAGCACCGGGGAGCTGTTTTTT	CASRNGIAVSTGELFF
.	TRBJ2-1	TRBV5-4	TRBD1	TGTGCCAGCAGCTCGGACAGGGGGTCCTACAATGAGCAGTTCTTC	CASSSDRGSYNEQFF
.	TRBJ2-3	TRBV11-2	TRBD2	TGTGCCAGCAGTTGGACCTGGACTAGACCCGCCCCAGATACGCAGTATTTT	CASSWTWTRPAPDTQYF
.	TRBJ2-2	TRBV29-1	.	TGCAGCGGGAAGGGGGTGAGCGCCGGGGAGCTGTTTTTT	CSGKGVSAGELFF
.	TRBJ2-7	TRBV6-5	TRBD2	TGTGCCAGCATTCTCACCGGACTAGCGGGTTACGAGCAGTACTTC	CASILTGLAGYEQYF
.	TRBJ2-1	TRBV5-4	.	TGTGCCAGCAGCTTACGGAAGGACATTTACAATGAGCAGTTCTTC	CASSLRKDIYNEQFF
.	TRBJ1-1	TRBV3-1/TRBV3-2	TRBD1	TGTGCCAGCAGCCAAGATTTGTCCTGGCAGGGGGCAAACACTGAAGCTTTCTTT	CASSQDLSWQGANTEAFF
.	TRBJ1-6	TRBV30	TRBD1	TGTGCCTGGAATCCCTCCGGGACAGATAATTCACCCCTCCACTTT	CAWNPSGTDNSPLHF
.	TRBJ1-5	TRBV27	.	TGTGCCAGCAGGACAGGTAGTCAGCCCCAGCATTTT	CASRTGSQPQHF
.	TRBJ1-2	TRBV30	.	TGTGCCTGGAGTGTGATCGGCGGGGTAGGGGGCTACACCTTC	CAWSVIGGVGGYTF
.	TRBJ2-3	TRBV7-9	TRBD2	TGTGCCAGCATCCTGACTAGCGGGTTCATTCCCTCTGGCACAGATACGCAGTATTTT	CASILTSGFIPSGTDTQYF
.	TRBJ1-4	TRBV5-8	.	TGTGCCAGCAGCTTGGGGGGATCCCCTATGGAGGGTGAAAAACTGTTTTTT	CASSLGGSPMEGEKLFF
.	TRBJ2-7	TRBV11-2	.	TGTGCCAGCAGCTTAGCAGGCAGTTCTCACCACGAGCAGTACTTC	CASSLAGSSHHEQYF
once	TRBJ1-3	TRBV16	.	TGTGCCAGCAGCCCCTCGTACTCTGGAAACACCATATATTTT	CASSPSYSGNTIYF
.	TRBJ2-2	TRBV19	TRBD1	TGTGCCAGTAGTCGGGGACAGGGGGATCCCGGGGAGCTGTTTTTT	CASSRGQGDPGELFF
.	TRBJ2-7	TRBV16	TRBD1	TGTGCCAGCAGCCGGGGACAGTACTCCTATAGCCGGGAGCAGTACTTC	CASSRGQYSYSREQYF
once	TRBJ2-2	TRBV28	TRBD2	TGTGCCAGCAGTCCTGGGACTAGCGGGGGGACATACACCGGGGAGCTGTTTTTT	CASSPGTSGGTYTGELFF
.	TRBJ1-1	TRBV19	.	TGTGCCAGTAGTGAGAGGGCGGGAGGGACTGAAGCTTTCTTT	CASSERAGGTEAFF
once	TRBJ1-2	TRBV5-4	TRBD1	TGTGCCAGCAGCTTGGTGGCAGGGGGCTATGGCTACACCTTC	CASSLVAGGYGYTF
.	TRBJ1-2	TRBV2	.	TGTGCCAGCACCCAGACAGTTCCCCTAGGCTACACCTTC	CASTQTVPLGYTF
.	TRBJ1-1	TRBV19	.	TGTGCCAGTAGGCGACGGGGAGGGACCACTGAAGCTTTCTTT	CASRRRGGTTEAFF
.	TRBJ1-4	TRBV18	.	TGTGCCAGCTCACCATCGAGGTTGGAAAAACTGTTTTTT	CASSPSRLEKLFF
once	TRBJ2-1	TRBV2	.	TGTGCCAGCCAGTACAATGAGCAGTTCTTC	CASQYNEQFF